Listed below are T cell receptor beta chains from one sample, sequenced in a study of radiation and T cells in renal cell carcinoma. The repertoire was sequenced with immunoSEQ multiplex PCR; TCRdb's copy has only in-frame clones and lacks some. The profile shows some 120,000 clones, roughly 77% of them singletons. Sequenced here: blood, sampled from a patient whose treatment included radiotherapy and nephrectomy. The receptors were gathered from a woman aged 60-70 years with renal cell carcinoma. The CDR3 runs from the conserved cysteine through the conserved F or W. Fields, in order: D gene, J gene, V gene, clone size, CDR3 protein, CDR3 DNA. A D gene is named only where the DNA matches it firmly. The size field is filled for only some rows; it gives once, few, many or a size class.

d_gene: TRBD1
j_gene: TRBJ2-2
v_gene: TRBV10-3
abundance: once
CDR3aa: CAMSGTGTYTGELFF
CDR3nt: TGTGCCATGAGTGGGACAGGGACGTACACCGGGGAGCTGTTTTTT

d_gene: TRBD1
j_gene: TRBJ1-5
v_gene: TRBV19
abundance: .
CDR3aa: CASSIGTGQYSNQPQHF
CDR3nt: TGTGCCAGTAGTATAGGAACGGGACAGTATAGCAATCAGCCCCAGCATTTT

d_gene: TRBD1
j_gene: TRBJ1-1
v_gene: TRBV7-3
abundance: .
CDR3aa: CASSATTGGTEAFF
CDR3nt: TGTGCCAGCAGCGCCACCACAGGGGGCACTGAAGCTTTCTTT

d_gene: .
j_gene: TRBJ1-2
v_gene: TRBV20-1
abundance: once
CDR3aa: CSASYYGYTF
CDR3nt: TGCAGTGCTAGCTATTATGGCTACACCTTC

d_gene: TRBD1
j_gene: TRBJ1-6
v_gene: TRBV5-4
abundance: .
CDR3aa: CASSPQGDNSPLHF
CDR3nt: TGTGCCAGCAGCCCCCAGGGGGATAATTCACCCCTCCACTTT

d_gene: .
j_gene: TRBJ1-5
v_gene: TRBV19
abundance: few
CDR3aa: CASSGGAVWEPQHF
CDR3nt: TGTGCCAGTAGTGGGGGGGCAGTCTGGGAGCCCCAGCATTTT

d_gene: TRBD1
j_gene: TRBJ2-1
v_gene: TRBV5-6
abundance: few
CDR3aa: CASSAPTGTYNEQFF
CDR3nt: TGTGCCAGCAGTGCACCGACAGGGACCTACAATGAGCAGTTCTTC

d_gene: .
j_gene: TRBJ2-4
v_gene: TRBV7-9
abundance: .
CDR3aa: CASSPSGGNIQYF
CDR3nt: TGTGCCAGCAGCCCCTCAGGGGGGAACATTCAGTACTTC

d_gene: .
j_gene: TRBJ1-5
v_gene: TRBV28
abundance: .
CDR3aa: CASSLMNNQPQHF
CDR3nt: TGTGCCAGCAGTTTGATGAACAATCAGCCCCAGCATTTT

d_gene: .
j_gene: TRBJ2-7
v_gene: TRBV5-1
abundance: .
CDR3aa: CASSWTTGEVSYEQYF
CDR3nt: TGCGCCAGCAGCTGGACCACAGGGGAGGTGTCCTACGAGCAGTACTTC

d_gene: .
j_gene: TRBJ2-7
v_gene: TRBV29-1
abundance: .
CDR3aa: CSVQLDGYEQYF
CDR3nt: TGCAGCGTTCAACTCGACGGCTACGAGCAGTACTTC

d_gene: .
j_gene: TRBJ2-5
v_gene: TRBV28
abundance: once
CDR3aa: CASSPKRNQETQYF
CDR3nt: TGTGCCAGCAGTCCTAAGCGGAACCAAGAGACCCAGTACTTC

d_gene: .
j_gene: TRBJ2-7
v_gene: TRBV25-1
abundance: .
CDR3aa: CASRNSREQYF
CDR3nt: TGTGCCAGCCGCAATTCGCGCGAGCAGTACTTC

d_gene: .
j_gene: TRBJ1-4
v_gene: TRBV7-3
abundance: .
CDR3aa: CASSPGLTNEKLFF
CDR3nt: TGTGCCAGCAGCCCAGGGTTGACTAATGAAAAACTGTTTTTT

d_gene: .
j_gene: TRBJ1-1
v_gene: TRBV6-6
abundance: few
CDR3aa: CASSLTGPGPNTEAFF
CDR3nt: TGTGCCAGCAGTCTTACCGGACCAGGCCCGAACACTGAAGCTTTCTTT

d_gene: .
j_gene: TRBJ1-2
v_gene: TRBV6-5
abundance: .
CDR3aa: CASSYSRQSYGYTF
CDR3nt: TGTGCCAGCAGTTACTCGCGACAGTCCTATGGCTACACCTTC

d_gene: .
j_gene: TRBJ1-2
v_gene: TRBV19
abundance: .
CDR3aa: CASSAGQFSGYGYTF
CDR3nt: TGTGCCAGTAGTGCCGGACAGTTCTCCGGCTATGGCTACACCTTC

d_gene: TRBD1
j_gene: TRBJ1-2
v_gene: TRBV7-3
abundance: .
CDR3aa: CASSLDPGGLGGYTF
CDR3nt: TGTGCCAGCAGCTTAGATCCAGGGGGCTTGGGTGGCTACACCTTC

d_gene: .
j_gene: TRBJ1-1
v_gene: TRBV27
abundance: .
CDR3aa: CASSWGVGLNTEAFF
CDR3nt: TGTGCCAGCAGCTGGGGGGTAGGGTTGAACACTGAAGCTTTCTTT

d_gene: .
j_gene: TRBJ1-1
v_gene: TRBV29-1
abundance: .
CDR3aa: CSPYGDRKGTEAFF
CDR3nt: TGCAGTCCTTACGGCGATAGAAAGGGAACTGAAGCTTTCTTT

d_gene: .
j_gene: TRBJ1-3
v_gene: TRBV19
abundance: once
CDR3aa: CASSSHAEATIYF
CDR3nt: TGTGCCAGTAGTTCCCACGCAGAGGCTACCATATATTTT

d_gene: .
j_gene: TRBJ1-2
v_gene: TRBV7-3
abundance: .
CDR3aa: CASSPQSAILYGYTF
CDR3nt: TGTGCCAGCAGCCCGCAGAGCGCCATCCTTTATGGCTACACCTTC